These T cell receptor beta chains were read from a single sample in a study of cytomegalovirus exposure and HLA in healthy donors. Assay: immunoSEQ multiplex PCR; the TCRdb copy retains only in-frame clones and omits some. This sample has around 80,000 clones, with over 75% found just once. Sequenced sample: PBMCs. Receptors originate from a female donor in good health and CMV-seronegative. Each CDR3 is given without its conserved first and last residue.

J | V | CDR3
TRBJ2-1 | TRBV6-1 | ASSERTSGPHQF
TRBJ2-1 | TRBV5-1 | ASSLGSRAQF
TRBJ2-1 | TRBV9 | ASSVGTSGRRRGNEQF
TRBJ2-2 | TRBV27 | ASSPAGTRNTGELF
TRBJ1-2 | TRBV7-8 | ASSLAGDLGYGYT
TRBJ2-3 | TRBV28 | ASSYRGGEAGVGTQY
TRBJ2-7 | TRBV5-6 | ASSFGQPYEQY
TRBJ2-3 | TRBV5-1 | ASSLSSGGDGADTQY
TRBJ2-3 | TRBV4-2 | ASSQDHQRDDTQY
TRBJ2-7 | TRBV5-6 | ASSQTQGFVMGQY
TRBJ1-1 | TRBV18 | ASSRTGNTEAF
TRBJ1-3 | TRBV6-5 | ATAVQGASGNTIY
TRBJ2-7 | TRBV6-1 | ASSGGTEAYEQY
TRBJ2-6 | TRBV19 | ASSFQLTGDSSGANVLT
TRBJ2-5 | TRBV9 | ASSVAGWETQY
TRBJ1-2 | TRBV30 | AWSVLRRRAGGYT
TRBJ2-6 | TRBV29-1 | SVSSGANVLT
TRBJ1-1 | TRBV7-6 | ASSPEGGWADTEAF
TRBJ2-3 | TRBV4-2 | ASSQAGQGPDTQY
TRBJ2-7 | TRBV6-1 | ASRSRGLRSEQY
TRBJ2-7 | TRBV23-1 | ASTHSGQDPYEQY
TRBJ2-2 | TRBV15 | ATSRREPTGELF
TRBJ1-1 | TRBV19 | ASSTGTGRSEAF
TRBJ1-4 | TRBV19 | ASSWTGSPGKLF
TRBJ2-5 | TRBV10-3 | AISTATGARETQY
TRBJ2-3 | TRBV4-2 | ASTGTSGSDTQY
TRBJ1-2 | TRBV23-1 | ARGPGQGHT
TRBJ2-7 | TRBV6-6 | ASSYSQGAYEQY
TRBJ2-5 | TRBV28 | ASSFNGEETQY
TRBJ1-1 | TRBV6-5 | ASSYSTDRGDTEAF
TRBJ1-2 | TRBV4-1 | ASSQERTGLAGYT
TRBJ1-1 | TRBV6-5 | ASSYSSGPHTEAF
TRBJ2-1 | TRBV29-1 | SVTEFSDEQF
TRBJ1-2 | TRBV6-6 | ASNGGYGYT
TRBJ1-2 | TRBV5-1 | ASSLGADNYGYT
TRBJ2-2 | TRBV7-3 | ASSSTYTGELF
TRBJ2-5 | TRBV28 | ASSPPGLTQY
TRBJ2-5 | TRBV11-1 | ASSLVYGGPRGTQY
TRBJ2-1 | TRBV18 | ASSPPPRPHYNEQF
TRBJ2-1 | TRBV15 | ATSRDRDRGVRDEQF
TRBJ2-3 | TRBV6-5 | ASSRGRQITDTQY
TRBJ1-2 | TRBV7-6 | ASSLTSKTDLNYGYT
TRBJ2-7 | TRBV28 | ASSTIFRTQGENYEQY
TRBJ1-2 | TRBV5-1 | ASSKETNYGYT
TRBJ1-3 | TRBV7-8 | ASSLQGQGSGNTIY
TRBJ2-1 | TRBV28 | ASSATSGSLLNEQF
TRBJ2-3 | TRBV11-1 | ASNAEPSTDTQY
TRBJ1-2 | TRBV27 | ASRRSDSPVSGYT
TRBJ2-2 | TRBV2 | ASSEVRRVANTGELF
TRBJ1-3 | TRBV4-2 | ASSQSSQGGDTIY
TRBJ2-6 | TRBV27 | ASRSVGANVLT
TRBJ2-6 | TRBV7-8 | ASSLEGTGSGANVLT